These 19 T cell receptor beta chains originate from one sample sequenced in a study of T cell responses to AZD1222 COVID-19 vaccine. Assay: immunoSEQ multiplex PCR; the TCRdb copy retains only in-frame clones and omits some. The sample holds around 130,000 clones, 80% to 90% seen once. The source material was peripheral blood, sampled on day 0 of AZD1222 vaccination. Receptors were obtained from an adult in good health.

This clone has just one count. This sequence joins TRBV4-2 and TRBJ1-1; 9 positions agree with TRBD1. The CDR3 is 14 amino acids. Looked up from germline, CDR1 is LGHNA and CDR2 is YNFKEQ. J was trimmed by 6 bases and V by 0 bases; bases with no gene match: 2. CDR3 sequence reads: CASSQEQGAAEAFF. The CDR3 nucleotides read TGTGCCAGCAGCCAAGAACAGGGGGCGGCTGAAGCTTTCTTT.

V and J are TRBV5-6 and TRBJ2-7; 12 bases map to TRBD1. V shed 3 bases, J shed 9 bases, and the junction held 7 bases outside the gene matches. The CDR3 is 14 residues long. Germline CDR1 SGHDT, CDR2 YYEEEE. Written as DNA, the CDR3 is TGTGCCAGCAGCTCGGGACAGGGGGCGACCGGGCAGTACTTC. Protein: CASSSGQGATGQYF.

The CDR3 loop is CASSLEVRRQVLNTEAFF. In nucleotides, the CDR3 is TGTGCCAGCAGTTTGGAGGTGAGGAGACAGGTGTTGAACACTGAAGCTTTCTTT. The chain combines TRBV28 with TRBJ1-1; D perhaps matches TRBD1 (6 bases). With 3 bases removed from V and 0 bases from J, the gap between germline ends came to 20 bases. The CDR3 extends over 18 amino acids. In germline, CDR1 is MDHEN, CDR2 SYDVKM.

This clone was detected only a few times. CDR3 amino acids: CASSHWDGNEKLFF. In DNA form, the CDR3 reads TGCGCCAGCAGTCATTGGGACGGAAATGAAAAACTGTTTTTT. The chain couples TRBV23-1 to TRBJ1-4; possibly TRBD1 for D (5 bases). TRBV23-1 belongs to the ORF category, with a function that is uncertain. Trimming stripped 3 bases from V and 5 bases from J, with 10 bases between. This CDR3 has 14 residues.

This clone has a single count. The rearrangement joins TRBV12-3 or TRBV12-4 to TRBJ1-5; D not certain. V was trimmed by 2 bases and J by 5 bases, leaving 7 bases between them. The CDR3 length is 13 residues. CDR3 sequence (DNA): TGTGCCAGCAGTTTAACCAGCGATCAGCCCCAGCATTTT. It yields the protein CASSLTSDQPQHF.

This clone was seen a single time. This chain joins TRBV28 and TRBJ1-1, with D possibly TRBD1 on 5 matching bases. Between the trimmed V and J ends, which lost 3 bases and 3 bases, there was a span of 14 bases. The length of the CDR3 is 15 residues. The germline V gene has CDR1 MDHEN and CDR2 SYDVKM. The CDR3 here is CASSFSRAVDTEAFF. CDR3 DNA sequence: TGTGCCAGCAGTTTTTCCAGGGCGGTGGACACTGAAGCTTTCTTT.

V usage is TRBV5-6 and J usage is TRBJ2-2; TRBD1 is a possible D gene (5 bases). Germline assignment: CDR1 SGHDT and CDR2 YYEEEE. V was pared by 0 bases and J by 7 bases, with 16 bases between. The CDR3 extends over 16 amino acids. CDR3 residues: CASSLAIQAWVGELFF. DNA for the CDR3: TGTGCCAGCAGCTTGGCCATACAGGCGTGGGTCGGGGAGCTGTTTTTT.

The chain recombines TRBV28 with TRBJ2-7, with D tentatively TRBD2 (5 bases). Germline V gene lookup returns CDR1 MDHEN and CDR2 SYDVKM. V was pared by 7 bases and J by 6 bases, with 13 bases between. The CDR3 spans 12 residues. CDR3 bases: TGTGCCAGCACCGAGGGTATAGCCGAGCAGTACTTC. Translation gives CASTEGIAEQYF. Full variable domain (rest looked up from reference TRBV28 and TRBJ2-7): DVKVTQSSRYLVKRTGEKVFLECVQDMDHENMFWYRQDPGLGLRLIYFSYDVKMKEKGDIPEGYSVSREKKERFSLILESASTNQTSMYLCASTEGIAEQYFGPGTRLTVT.

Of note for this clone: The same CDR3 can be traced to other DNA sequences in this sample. The CDR3 protein is CASSVGSSGGTDTQYF. Written as DNA, the CDR3 is TGTGCCAGCAGCGTAGGGAGTAGCGGGGGCACAGATACGCAGTATTTT. V is TRBV9 and J is TRBJ2-3; 8 bases align to TRBD2. The J segment lost 1 base and the V segment lost 0 bases, leaving 4 bases of the junction unmatched. Germline-derived CDR1 and CDR2 are SGDLS and YYNGEE. The CDR3 has 16 residues.

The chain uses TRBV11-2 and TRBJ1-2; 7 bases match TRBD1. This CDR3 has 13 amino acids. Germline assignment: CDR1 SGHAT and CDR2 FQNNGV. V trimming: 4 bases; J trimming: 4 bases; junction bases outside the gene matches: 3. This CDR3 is CASSSAGGYGYTF. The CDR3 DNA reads TGTGCCAGCAGCTCAGCAGGGGGCTATGGCTACACCTTC.

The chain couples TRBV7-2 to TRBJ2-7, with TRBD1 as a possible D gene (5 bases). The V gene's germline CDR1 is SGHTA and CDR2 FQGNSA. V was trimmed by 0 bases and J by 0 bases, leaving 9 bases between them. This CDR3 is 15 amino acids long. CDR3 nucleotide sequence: TGTGCCAGCAGCTTAGCGGCAGGGTTCTCCTACGAGCAGTACTTC. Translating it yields CASSLAAGFSYEQYF.

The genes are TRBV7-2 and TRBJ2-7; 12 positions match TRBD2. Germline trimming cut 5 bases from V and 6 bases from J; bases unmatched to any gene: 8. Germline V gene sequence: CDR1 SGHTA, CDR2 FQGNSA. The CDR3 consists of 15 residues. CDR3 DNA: TGTGCCAGCAGCACGCAAACGGGACTAGCGGGCGAGCAGTACTTC. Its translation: CASSTQTGLAGEQYF.

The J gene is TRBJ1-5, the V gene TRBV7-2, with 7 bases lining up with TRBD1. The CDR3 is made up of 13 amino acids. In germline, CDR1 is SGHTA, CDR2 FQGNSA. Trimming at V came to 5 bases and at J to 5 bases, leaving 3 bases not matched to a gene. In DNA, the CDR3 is TGTGCCAGCAGCGCGGGACAGCATCAGCCCCAGCATTTT. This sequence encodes CASSAGQHQPQHF.

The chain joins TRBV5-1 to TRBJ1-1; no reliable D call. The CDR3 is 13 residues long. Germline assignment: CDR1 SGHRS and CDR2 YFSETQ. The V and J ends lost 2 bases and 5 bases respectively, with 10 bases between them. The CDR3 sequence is CASSFILGTEAFF. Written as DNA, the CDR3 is TGCGCCAGCAGCTTCATCCTGGGAACTGAAGCTTTCTTT.

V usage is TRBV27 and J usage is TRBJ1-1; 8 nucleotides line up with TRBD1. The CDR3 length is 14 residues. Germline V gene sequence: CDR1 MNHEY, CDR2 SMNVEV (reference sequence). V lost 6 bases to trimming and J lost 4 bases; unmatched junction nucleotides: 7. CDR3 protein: CASSSTGEVTEAFF. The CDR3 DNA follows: TGTGCCAGCAGCTCGACAGGGGAGGTCACTGAAGCTTTCTTT.

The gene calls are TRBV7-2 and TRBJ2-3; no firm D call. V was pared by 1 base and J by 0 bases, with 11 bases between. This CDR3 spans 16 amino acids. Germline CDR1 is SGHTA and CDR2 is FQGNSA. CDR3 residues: CASSLDRLFSTDTQYF. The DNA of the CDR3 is TGTGCCAGCAGCTTAGATCGGCTGTTTAGCACAGATACGCAGTATTTT.

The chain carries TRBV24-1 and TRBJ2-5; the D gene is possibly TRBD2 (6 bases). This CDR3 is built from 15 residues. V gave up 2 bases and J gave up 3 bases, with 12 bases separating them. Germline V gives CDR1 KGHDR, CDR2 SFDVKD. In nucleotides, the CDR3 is TGTGCCACCAGTGATTCGGGGGAAGGAGAAGAGACCCAGTACTTC. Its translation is CATSDSGEGEETQYF.

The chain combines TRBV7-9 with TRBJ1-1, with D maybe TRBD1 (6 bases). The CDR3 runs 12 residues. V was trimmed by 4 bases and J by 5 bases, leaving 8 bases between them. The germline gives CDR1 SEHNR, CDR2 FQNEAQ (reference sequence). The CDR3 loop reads CASSSDRTEAFF. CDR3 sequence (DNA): TGTGCCAGCAGCTCGGACAGAACTGAAGCTTTCTTT.

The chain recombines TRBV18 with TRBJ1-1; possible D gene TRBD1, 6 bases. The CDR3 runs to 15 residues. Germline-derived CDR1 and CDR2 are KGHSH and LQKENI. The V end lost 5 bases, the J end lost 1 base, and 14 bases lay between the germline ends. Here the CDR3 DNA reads TGTGCCAGCTCATCCTCGACAGGTCGGAACACTGAAGCTTTCTTT. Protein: CASSSSTGRNTEAFF.